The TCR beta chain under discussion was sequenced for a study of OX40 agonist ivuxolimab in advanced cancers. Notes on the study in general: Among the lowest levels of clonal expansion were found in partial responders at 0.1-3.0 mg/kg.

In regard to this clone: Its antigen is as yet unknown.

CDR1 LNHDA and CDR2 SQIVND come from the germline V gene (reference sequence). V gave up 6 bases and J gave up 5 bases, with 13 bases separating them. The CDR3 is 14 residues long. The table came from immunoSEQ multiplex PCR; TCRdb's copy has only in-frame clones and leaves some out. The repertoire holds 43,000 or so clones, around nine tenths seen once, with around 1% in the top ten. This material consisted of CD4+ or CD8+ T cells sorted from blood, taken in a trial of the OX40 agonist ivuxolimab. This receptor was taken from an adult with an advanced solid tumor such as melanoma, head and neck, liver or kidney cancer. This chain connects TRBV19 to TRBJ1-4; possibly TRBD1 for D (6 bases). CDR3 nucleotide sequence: TGTGCCAGTAGATTTACAGGGCGGAATGAAAAACTGTTTTTT. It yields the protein CASRFTGRNEKLFF.